Following are 4 T cell receptor beta chains from one sample sequenced in a study of blood T cells in healthy people across ages. For the second PCR, which ran for about 7 to 11 cycles, a sample-barcoded 5' primer and a J-beta primer mix were used. MiXCR, run by TCRdb on the 5' RACE reads, gives a single entry per CDR3 protein. The sample consists of about 650,000 distinct CDR3 sequences, about 32% of them appearing once. Sequenced sample: blood. The receptors come from an elderly woman in good health.

V and J are TRBV6-5 and TRBJ1-1, with 10 positions matching TRBD1. With 2 bases clipped from V and 10 bases from J, the junction kept 10 bases outside the gene matches. The CDR3 runs 15 residues. CDR1 and CDR2 from the germline V gene are MNHEY and SVGAGI. CDR3 nucleotides: TGTGCCAGCAGTTACACCGGGACAGGGGACCGGGGAGCTTTCTTT. It translates to CASSYTGTGDRGAFF.

The chain combines TRBV2 with TRBJ1-4; possibly TRBD1 for D (5 bases). The CDR3 is made up of 14 amino acids. V dropped 11 bases and J dropped 5 bases, with 18 bases sitting between them. CDR1 is SNHLY and CDR2 is FYNNEI in the germline V gene. The CDR3 nucleotides read TGTGCCGCCAGTGCGGGGGGTTTAAATGAAAAACTGTTTTTT. Protein sequence: CAASAGGLNEKLFF.

A few counts support this clonotype. V gene TRBV29-1 combines with J gene TRBJ1-2; maybe TRBD1 (5 bases). Per the germline V gene, CDR1 is SQVTM and CDR2 is ANQGSEA. The length of the CDR3 is 13 residues. Trimming pared 5 bases from V and 4 bases from J, leaving 14 bases between. The CDR3 DNA sequence: TGCAGCGTTTATGTGGGGCGAGGCTATGGCTACACCTTC. Translating it yields CSVYVGRGYGYTF.

This clonotype appeared a few times. The V gene is TRBV30, the J gene TRBJ1-6; 8 bases are a match to TRBD1. Germline CDR1 GTSNPN, CDR2 SVGIG (reference sequence). This CDR3 has 14 amino acids. The V and J ends lost 3 bases and 10 bases, in that order; junction bases with no gene match: 8. CDR3 sequence reads: CAWRADRDRSPLHF. As DNA, the CDR3 is TGTGCCTGGAGGGCGGACAGGGATAGGTCACCCCTCCACTTT. Looking up the rest from reference TRBV30 and TRBJ1-6 gives the full variable domain: SQTIHQWPATLVQPVGSPLSLECTVEGTSNPNLYWYRQAAGRGLQLLFYSVGIGQISSEVPQNLSASRPQDRQFILSSKKLLLSDSGFYLCAWRADRDRSPLHFGNGTRLTVT.